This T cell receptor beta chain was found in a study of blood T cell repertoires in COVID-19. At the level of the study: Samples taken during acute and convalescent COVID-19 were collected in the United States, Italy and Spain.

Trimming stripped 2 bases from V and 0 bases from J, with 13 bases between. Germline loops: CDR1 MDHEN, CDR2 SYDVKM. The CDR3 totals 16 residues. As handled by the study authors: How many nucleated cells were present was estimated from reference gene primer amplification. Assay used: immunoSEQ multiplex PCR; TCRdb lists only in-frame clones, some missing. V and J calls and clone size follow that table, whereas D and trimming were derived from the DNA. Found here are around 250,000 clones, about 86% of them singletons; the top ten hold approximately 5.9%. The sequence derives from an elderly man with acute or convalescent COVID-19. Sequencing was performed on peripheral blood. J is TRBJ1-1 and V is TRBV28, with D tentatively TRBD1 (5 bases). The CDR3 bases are TGTGCCAGCAGTTTAGGGGCCGATCCCATGAACACTGAAGCTTTCTTT. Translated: CASSLGADPMNTEAFF. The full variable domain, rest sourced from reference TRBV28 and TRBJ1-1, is DVKVTQSSRYLVKRTGEKVFLECVQDMDHENMFWYRQDPGLGLRLIYFSYDVKMKEKGDIPEGYSVSREKKERFSLILESASTNQTSMYLCASSLGADPMNTEAFFGQGTRLTVV.